This TCR beta chain is drawn from a study of cytomegalovirus exposure and HLA in healthy donors. Donors were ostensibly healthy at sampling, although undocumented immune exposures were probable. CDR1 and CDR2 from the germline V gene are SGDLS and YYNGEE. Trimming took 3 bases from V and 2 from J; bases not matched to a gene: 3. This CDR3 contains 14 residues. PCR primers comprised 60 Vbeta and 13 Jbeta primers. Assay used: immunoSEQ multiplex PCR; TCRdb lists only in-frame clones, some missing. The profile shows some 120,000 clones, approximately 80% of them singletons. General study results and limits: Productive status was seen about 87% or about 30% of the time for most TCR beta V segments in an earlier analysis. Specific recognition of CMV antigens was confirmed in vitro for three chains (all CMV-associated). Rates of TCR association differed by HLA locus in a later analysis, with DRB1 highest and HLA-C lowest.

In the case of this clone: Its antigen is not identified.

What was sequenced was PBMCs. The chain recombines TRBV9 with TRBJ1-2; TRBD1 matches 8 bases. The sequence came from a male donor in good health and CMV-seronegative. In DNA form, the CDR3 reads TGTGCCAGCAGCGCGGACAGGGAGAACTATGGCTACACCTTC. Translating it yields CASSADRENYGYTF.